A selection of T cell receptor beta chains follows, all from one sample in a study of cytomegalovirus exposure and HLA in healthy donors. Using immunoSEQ multiplex PCR, the repertoire was profiled, and TCRdb retains in-frame clones only, with some absent. The sample shows 200,000 or so clones, roughly four fifths of them seen only once. Input material: PBMCs. Receptor source: a girl between 5 and 17 years old in good health and CMV-seronegative. Both conserved end residues are part of each CDR3. A D gene is named only where the DNA matches it firmly.

V	D	J	DNA	CDR3
TRBV7-2	TRBD1	TRBJ2-7	TGTGCCAGCAGCACAAACCAGGGGGACGAGCAGTACTTC	CASSTNQGDEQYF
TRBV30	-	TRBJ1-3	TGTGCCTGGAGTGACGGGGGGAGCTCTGGAAACACCATATATTTT	CAWSDGGSSGNTIYF
TRBV4-2	TRBD1	TRBJ2-2	TGTGCCAGCAGCCCCGGGACAGGGGGCCCTCGGTACACCGGGGAGCTGTTTTTT	CASSPGTGGPRYTGELFF
TRBV6-1	-	TRBJ1-2	TGTGCCAGCGGCGGGGCGGGGCTATGGGGCTACACCTTC	CASGGAGLWGYTF
TRBV7-9	-	TRBJ1-4	TGTGCCAGCAGCTTTTCACAGGGAGGGGGTGAAAAACTGTTTTTT	CASSFSQGGGEKLFF
TRBV25-1	-	TRBJ1-2	TGTGCCAGCAGTCGGGAATCCTTCTGGGGCTACACCTTC	CASSRESFWGYTF
TRBV5-1	-	TRBJ2-5	TGCGCCAGCAGCTTGGCCCCTGGGGGCGGCGAGACCCAGTACTTC	CASSLAPGGGETQYF
TRBV5-1	TRBD1	TRBJ1-6	TGCGCCAGCAGCTTGGGGGACAGGGGGCTTAGTTCACCCCTCCACTTT	CASSLGDRGLSSPLHF
TRBV4-1	-	TRBJ2-3	TGCGCCAGCAGCCACGTGGGCCCTCCTAGCACAGATACGCAGTATTTT	CASSHVGPPSTDTQYF
TRBV6-6	-	TRBJ2-1	TGTGCCACCCTCCAAGAGAGGTTGTCCTACAATGAGCAGTTCTTC	CATLQERLSYNEQFF
TRBV14	-	TRBJ1-6	TGTGCCAGCAGCCAAGCGTGGCCCTTGTCACATTCACCCCTCCACTTT	CASSQAWPLSHSPLHF
TRBV14	TRBD2	TRBJ2-1	TGTGCCAGCAGCCCGGGGGGGATAGCGGGTGAGCAGTTCTTC	CASSPGGIAGEQFF
TRBV6-6	-	TRBJ1-5	TGTGCCAGCCTCGCGTCCGCGGGTCAGCCCCAGCATTTT	CASLASAGQPQHF
TRBV18	TRBD1	TRBJ2-2	TGTGCCAGCTCACCAAGACAGGGAGACACCGGGGAGCTGTTTTTT	CASSPRQGDTGELFF
TRBV29-1	TRBD2	TRBJ2-7	TGCAGCGTTGAAGTGGCTGGCGGGAGCTACGAGCAGTACTTC	CSVEVAGGSYEQYF
TRBV5-1	-	TRBJ2-6	TGCGCCAGCATTGGCCCACCGGGCTCTGGGGCCAACGTCCTGACTTTC	CASIGPPGSGANVLTF
TRBV11-2	TRBD1	TRBJ1-4	TGTGCCAGCAGCTCGCGCGGGACAGGGGATGAAAAACTGTTTTTT	CASSSRGTGDEKLFF
TRBV28	-	TRBJ2-7	TGTGCCAGCAGTGGCCCCCTAGTGGGCTACGAGCAGTACTTC	CASSGPLVGYEQYF
TRBV7-2	-	TRBJ1-5	TGTGCCAGCAGCTCACCACTTGAGACAGTGAATCAGCCCCAGCATTTT	CASSSPLETVNQPQHF
TRBV5-1	-	TRBJ1-2	TGCGCCAGCAGCTTGTCGCAGAATGGCTACACCTTC	CASSLSQNGYTF